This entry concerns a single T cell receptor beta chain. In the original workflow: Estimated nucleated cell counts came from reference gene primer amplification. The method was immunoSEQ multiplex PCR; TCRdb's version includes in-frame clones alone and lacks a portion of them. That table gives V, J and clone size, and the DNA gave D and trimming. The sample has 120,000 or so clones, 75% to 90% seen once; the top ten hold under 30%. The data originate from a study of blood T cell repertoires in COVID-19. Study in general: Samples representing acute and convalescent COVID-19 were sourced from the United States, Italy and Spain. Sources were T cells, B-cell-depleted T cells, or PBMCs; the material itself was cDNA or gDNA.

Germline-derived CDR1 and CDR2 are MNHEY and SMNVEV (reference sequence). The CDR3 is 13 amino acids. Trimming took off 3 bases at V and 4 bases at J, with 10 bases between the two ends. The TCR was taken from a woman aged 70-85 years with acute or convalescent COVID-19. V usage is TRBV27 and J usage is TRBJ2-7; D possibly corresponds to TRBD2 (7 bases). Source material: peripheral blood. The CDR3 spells CASSFGGQYEQYF. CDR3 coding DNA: TGTGCCAGCAGTTTCGGGGGGCAGTACGAGCAGTACTTC.